The source of this T cell receptor beta chain is a study of OX40 agonist ivuxolimab in advanced cancers. In the study overall: The patients got ivuxolimab, which is an agonistic anti-OX40 (CD134) antibody. Whole-study results and caveats: Partial responders treated at 0.1-3.0 mg/kg exhibited clonal expansion among the lowest measured. Circulating CD4+ and CD8+ T cells showed clonal expansion by week 6 at 0.1 to 3.0 mg/kg.

A remark on this clone: Its antigen is unidentified.

Germline CDR1 reads SEHNR; CDR2 reads FQNEAQ (reference sequence). With 1 base removed from V and 6 bases from J, the gap between germline ends came to 3 bases. The length of the CDR3 is 12 residues. Assay used: immunoSEQ multiplex PCR; TCRdb lists only in-frame clones, some missing. The sample holds 40,000 or so clones; about 92% are singletons and the top ten take 8% to 10%. This rearrangement joins TRBV7-9 to TRBJ2-2, with D hard to call. The sequencing used CD4+ or CD8+ T cells sorted from blood, collected in a trial of the OX40 agonist ivuxolimab. The origin of this receptor is an adult with an advanced solid tumor such as melanoma, head and neck, liver or kidney cancer. The DNA for the CDR3 is TGTGCCAGCAGCTTAGGCCCCGGGGAGCTGTTTTTT. Protein product: CASSLGPGELFF.